A selection of T cell receptor beta chains follows, all from one sample in a study of shared clonotypes between healthy human individuals. Only in-frame clones appear in the TCRdb table, and some are missing; sequencing was by immunoSEQ multiplex PCR. The data show some 1,100,000 clones, around 82% seen once. Sample: memory CD4+ T cells from PBMCs. The receptors come from a man between 18 and 35 years old in good health. Some clones in this sample may be carry-over from other donors' samples. Each CDR3 is given with its conserved first and last residue. D genes are given only for firm matches. A row's size may be missing; if present it is once, few, many or a size class.

j_gene,d_gene,v_gene,abundance,len,CDR3aa,CDR3nt
TRBJ2-2,-,TRBV27,-,18,CASSLSPGVRGRAGELFF,TGTGCCAGCAGTTTATCGCCTGGGGTGAGAGGTCGAGCCGGGGAGCTGTTTTTT
TRBJ1-2,-,TRBV5-1,-,14,CASSLYSSGGGYTF,TGTGCCAGCAGCTTATATTCGTCAGGAGGGGGCTACACCTTC
TRBJ2-1,TRBD2,TRBV25-1,-,13,CASQRAGGGEQFF,TGTGCCAGCCAGCGAGCGGGAGGCGGTGAGCAGTTCTTC
TRBJ2-7,-,TRBV11-2,few,15,CASSVLDSRAYEQYF,TGTGCCAGCAGCGTACTAGACAGCAGAGCCTACGAGCAGTACTTC
TRBJ2-1,TRBD2,TRBV5-4,-,18,CASSLPQTGTSGRVEQFF,TGTGCCAGCAGCTTGCCGCAAACTGGGACTAGCGGGAGGGTTGAGCAGTTCTTC
TRBJ2-2,TRBD1,TRBV5-1,-,15,CASARTGQNTGELFF,TGCGCCAGCGCAAGGACAGGGCAGAACACCGGGGAGCTGTTTTTT
TRBJ2-7,TRBD2,TRBV11-2,few,15,CASSPSGRRFGEQYF,TGTGCCAGCAGCCCAAGCGGGAGGAGGTTCGGCGAGCAGTACTTC
TRBJ2-5,TRBD2,TRBV7-3,-,15,CASSLQPSGQETQYF,TGTGCCAGCAGCTTACAACCTAGCGGGCAAGAGACCCAGTACTTC
TRBJ2-7,TRBD1,TRBV6-5,-,15,CASSYRDRGSYEQYF,TGTGCCAGCAGTTACCGTGACAGGGGCTCCTACGAGCAGTACTTC
TRBJ2-1,TRBD2,TRBV27,-,15,CASSLSGRARDEQFF,TGTGCCAGCAGTCTTAGCGGGAGGGCCCGAGATGAGCAGTTCTTC
TRBJ2-7,TRBD2,TRBV29-1,-,14,CSVLSGGTGGEQYF,TGCAGCGTTCTTTCGGGAGGTACCGGGGGCGAGCAGTACTTC
TRBJ2-7,-,TRBV27,-,15,CASSLALTSAGEQYF,TGTGCCAGCAGTTTAGCCCTGACTAGTGCGGGCGAGCAGTACTTC
TRBJ2-7,-,TRBV7-9,-,15,CASSQGGGGPYEQYF,TGTGCCAGCAGCCAGGGGGGAGGGGGCCCCTACGAGCAGTACTTC
TRBJ2-1,TRBD1,TRBV6-6,many,16,CASSLAGTGIGNEQFF,TGTGCCAGCAGTCTCGCCGGGACAGGGATAGGCAATGAGCAGTTCTTC
TRBJ2-3,-,TRBV6-6,-,14,CASSPVSSTDTQYF,TGTGCCAGCAGCCCGGTGTCTAGCACAGATACGCAGTATTTT
TRBJ2-3,-,TRBV25-1,once,13,CASSFTGSDTQYF,TGTGCCAGCAGCTTCACAGGGTCAGATACGCAGTATTTT
TRBJ2-2,TRBD1,TRBV4-3,-,15,CASSRGDRDTGELFF,TGCGCCAGCAGCCGGGGGGACAGGGACACCGGGGAGCTGTTTTTT
TRBJ2-5,TRBD2,TRBV5-1,-,14,CASSLSGRSETQYF,TGCGCCAGCAGCCTTAGCGGGAGATCAGAGACCCAGTACTTC
TRBJ1-2,-,TRBV5-1,-,13,CASSWEPAYGYTF,TGCGCCAGCAGCTGGGAGCCAGCGTATGGCTACACCTTC
TRBJ2-7,TRBD1,TRBV6-1,few,16,CASSVYSGQSSYEQYF,TGTGCCAGCAGTGTTTATTCGGGACAGAGCTCCTACGAGCAGTACTTC
TRBJ2-1,TRBD2,TRBV5-1,-,15,CASSLVGGSRNEQFF,TGCGCCAGCAGCTTGGTCGGCGGGAGTCGGAATGAGCAGTTCTTC
TRBJ2-3,-,TRBV30,-,14,CAWSFGGSTDTQYF,TGTGCCTGGAGTTTTGGCGGCAGCACAGATACGCAGTATTTT
TRBJ2-7,-,TRBV6-1,-,13,CASSVSLAPEQYF,TGTGCCAGCAGTGTTTCACTAGCTCCCGAGCAGTACTTC
TRBJ2-1,TRBD2,TRBV7-9,-,18,CASSPRGLGRAGREEQFF,TGTGCCAGCAGCCCTCGGGGACTAGGCCGAGCCGGGAGAGAGGAGCAGTTCTTC
TRBJ1-5,-,TRBV30,many,14,CAWSVGGDNQPQHF,TGTGCCTGGAGTGTGGGCGGGGACAATCAGCCCCAGCATTTT
TRBJ2-7,-,TRBV5-1,-,15,CASGRHHYETYEQYF,TGCGCCAGCGGGAGACACCACTATGAAACCTACGAGCAGTACTTC
TRBJ1-2,-,TRBV4-3,-,14,CASSQELVGYGYTF,TGCGCCAGCAGCCAAGAGTTGGTAGGGTATGGCTACACCTTC
TRBJ2-3,-,TRBV6-1,-,14,CASAGNLGPDTQYF,TGTGCCAGCGCGGGGAATCTAGGACCAGATACGCAGTATTTT
TRBJ1-5,-,TRBV7-3,-,13,CASSLQGGQPQHF,TGTGCCAGCAGCCTACAGGGAGGGCAGCCCCAGCATTTT
TRBJ1-3,-,TRBV2,-,15,CASSADITSGNTIYF,TGTGCCAGCAGTGCCGACATAACCTCTGGAAACACCATATATTTT
TRBJ1-1,-,TRBV11-2,once,15,CASSFGVTVYTEAFF,TGTGCCAGCAGCTTCGGGGTGACAGTTTACACTGAAGCTTTCTTT
TRBJ1-2,-,TRBV2,-,13,CASIQAGSYGYTF,TGTGCCAGTATTCAGGCGGGCTCCTATGGCTACACCTTC
TRBJ2-3,-,TRBV6-5,-,14,CASSYSPLGDTQYF,TGTGCCAGCAGTTACTCCCCACTGGGAGATACGCAGTATTTT
TRBJ1-2,-,TRBV2,once,15,CASSEAWIANYGYTF,TGTGCCAGCAGTGAAGCGTGGATAGCTAACTATGGCTACACCTTC
TRBJ1-5,-,TRBV6-5,-,15,CASSYSPGAGQPQHF,TGTGCCAGCAGTTACTCACCGGGGGCAGGTCAGCCCCAGCATTTT
TRBJ2-7,-,TRBV5-4,few,12,CASSLTGYEQYF,TGTGCCAGCAGCTTGACCGGCTACGAGCAGTACTTC
TRBJ2-1,TRBD2,TRBV7-8,-,18,CATQLLNFRLAGVGEQFF,TGTGCCACCCAGCTTCTGAATTTCCGGCTAGCGGGAGTGGGTGAGCAGTTCTTC
TRBJ2-2,-,TRBV4-2,-,15,CASSQELSHPGELFF,TGTGCCAGCAGCCAAGAACTTAGTCACCCCGGGGAGCTGTTTTTT
TRBJ2-7,-,TRBV6-1,-,15,CASSDFGTFSYEQYF,TGTGCCAGCAGTGATTTCGGGACATTTTCCTACGAGCAGTACTTC
TRBJ1-5,-,TRBV19,many,15,CASSTPGRGNQPQHF,TGTGCCAGTAGTACACCGGGACGGGGCAATCAGCCCCAGCATTTT
TRBJ2-5,TRBD1,TRBV28,-,13,CASSPTSGTGANF,TGTGCCAGCAGTCCAACATCCGGGACAGGGGCAAACTTC
TRBJ2-3,TRBD2,TRBV5-1,-,16,CASSLRRAGGTDTQYF,TGCGCCAGCAGCCTGCGCCGGGCGGGGGGCACAGATACGCAGTATTTT